This T cell receptor (beta chain) stems from a study of post-analysis software for immune sequencing data. The wider study: Patients with relapsing-remitting, secondary progressive and progressive-relapsing multiple sclerosis courses were all represented.

Unique molecular identifiers featured in each of the TCR beta cDNA libraries. Using its own MiXCR run on the PCR reads, TCRdb lists one record per CDR3 protein. The sample yields hundreds of thousands of distinct CDR3 sequences, roughly 38% seen once. There are a few counts of this clonotype. Its antigen is as yet unknown. CDR3 length: 16 amino acids. V lost 6 bases, J lost 6 bases, and 21 bases lay in between. The study, taken as a whole, reports: TRBV5-6, TRBV5-1 and TRBV20-1 were among about 5 TRBV segments more frequent in patients than controls. Samples sharing a preparation batch grouped tightly together when assessed by F measure.

The chain has TRBV12-3 or TRBV12-4 and TRBJ2-1, with TRBD2 as a possible D gene (6 bases). The sequence derives from a girl between 2 and 10 years old with multiple sclerosis. Sequencing was performed on blood. The CDR3 spells CASSPLGGAQGNEQFF. The CDR3 region has the DNA TGTGCCAGCAGCCCCCTCGGGGGAGCCCAGGGCAATGAGCAGTTCTTC.